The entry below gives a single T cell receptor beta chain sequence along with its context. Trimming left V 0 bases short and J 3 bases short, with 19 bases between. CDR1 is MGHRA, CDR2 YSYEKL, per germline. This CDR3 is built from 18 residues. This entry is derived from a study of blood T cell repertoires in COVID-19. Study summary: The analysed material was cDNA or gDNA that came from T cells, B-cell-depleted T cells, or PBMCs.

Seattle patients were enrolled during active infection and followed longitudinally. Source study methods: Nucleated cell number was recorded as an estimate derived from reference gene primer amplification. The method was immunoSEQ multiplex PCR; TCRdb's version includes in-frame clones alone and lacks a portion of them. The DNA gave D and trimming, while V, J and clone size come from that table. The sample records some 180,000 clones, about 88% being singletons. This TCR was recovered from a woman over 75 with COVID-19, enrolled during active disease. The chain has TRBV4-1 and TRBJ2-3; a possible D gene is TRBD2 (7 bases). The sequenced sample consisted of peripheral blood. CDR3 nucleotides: TGCGCCAGCAGCCAAGAGGCTGGCGCGGGGGCAGTAACAGATACGCAGTATTTT. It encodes CASSQEAGAGAVTDTQYF.